This T cell receptor beta chain emerged from a study of T cell changes during pregnancy in multiple sclerosis. CDR3 length: 17 amino acids. The germline V gene has CDR1 SEHNR and CDR2 FQNEAQ (reference sequence). V dropped 2 bases and J dropped 5; count of bases not matched to a gene: 14. Sequencing used immunoSEQ multiplex PCR; TCRdb keeps in-frame clones, though not all of them. The sample contains fewer than 65,000 clones, roughly 89% of which appear only once. This TCR came from a female donor in good health, enrolled as a control in a pregnancy study. Sequences were derived from peripheral blood, sampled in the third trimester of pregnancy. The V call is TRBV7-9, the J call TRBJ2-5, with TRBD2 matching 7 bases. The CDR3 loop reads CASSLFPRGDKGETQYF. CDR3 nucleotides: TGTGCCAGCAGCTTATTTCCCCGGGGGGATAAGGGCGAGACCCAGTACTTC.